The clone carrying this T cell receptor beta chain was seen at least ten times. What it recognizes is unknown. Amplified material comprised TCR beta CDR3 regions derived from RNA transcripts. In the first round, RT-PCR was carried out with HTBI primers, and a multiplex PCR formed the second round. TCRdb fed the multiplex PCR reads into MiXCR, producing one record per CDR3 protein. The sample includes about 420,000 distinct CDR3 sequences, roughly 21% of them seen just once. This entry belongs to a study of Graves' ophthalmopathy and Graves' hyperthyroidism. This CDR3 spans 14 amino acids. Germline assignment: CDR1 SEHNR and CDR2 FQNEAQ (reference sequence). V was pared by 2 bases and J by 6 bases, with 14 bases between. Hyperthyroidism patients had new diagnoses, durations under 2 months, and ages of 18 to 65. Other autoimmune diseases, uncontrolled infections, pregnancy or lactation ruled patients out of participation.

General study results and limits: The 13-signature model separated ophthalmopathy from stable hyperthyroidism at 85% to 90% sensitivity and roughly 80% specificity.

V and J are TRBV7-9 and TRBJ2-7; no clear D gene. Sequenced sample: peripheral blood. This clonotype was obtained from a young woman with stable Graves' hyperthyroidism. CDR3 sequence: CASSLREGSGEQYF. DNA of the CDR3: TGTGCCAGCAGCTTAAGGGAAGGGTCCGGCGAGCAGTACTTC.